This T cell receptor beta chain was sequenced for a study of shared clonotypes between healthy human individuals. Study conclusions and caveats: Generally, naive subsets came out with larger estimated richness than memory subsets.

Germline V gene sequence: CDR1 MNHEY, CDR2 SMNVEV (reference sequence). The CDR3 runs 17 residues. V was pared by 4 bases and J by 0 bases, with 8 bases of the junction left unmatched. As regards this clone: The antigen is unknown.

The authors split each subset's genomic DNA evenly across several immunoSEQ plates. Tens of thousands of T cell genomes (roughly 190 ng DNA) went into each sorted-subset replicate. Using immunoSEQ multiplex PCR, the repertoire was profiled, and TCRdb retains in-frame clones only, with some absent. The sample records about 680,000 clones, 55% to 85% being singletons. The chain is built from TRBV27 and TRBJ2-3, with TRBD1 matching 9 bases. The source material was memory CD4+ T cells sorted from blood. The subset here: CD45RA-negative fraction. This clonotype was sampled from a woman in her twenties or thirties in good health. The CDR3 DNA sequence: TGTGCCAGCAGTTCCGACAGGGGGTCTTATAGCACAGATACGCAGTATTTT. Amino acids: CASSSDRGSYSTDTQYF.